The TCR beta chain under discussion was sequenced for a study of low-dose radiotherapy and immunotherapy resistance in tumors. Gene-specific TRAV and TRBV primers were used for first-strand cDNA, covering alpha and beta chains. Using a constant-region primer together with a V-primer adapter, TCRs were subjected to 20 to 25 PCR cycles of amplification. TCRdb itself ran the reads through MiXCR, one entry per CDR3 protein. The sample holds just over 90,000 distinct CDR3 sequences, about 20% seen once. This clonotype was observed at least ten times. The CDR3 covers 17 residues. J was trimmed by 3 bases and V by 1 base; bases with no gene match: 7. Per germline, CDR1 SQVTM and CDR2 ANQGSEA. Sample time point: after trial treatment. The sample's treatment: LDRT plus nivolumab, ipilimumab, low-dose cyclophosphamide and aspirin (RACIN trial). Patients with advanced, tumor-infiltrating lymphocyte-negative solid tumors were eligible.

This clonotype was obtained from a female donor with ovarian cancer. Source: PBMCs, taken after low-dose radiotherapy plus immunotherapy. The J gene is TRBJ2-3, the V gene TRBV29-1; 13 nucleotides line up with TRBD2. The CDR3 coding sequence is TGCAGCGTTGAAGCTCCCCGGACTAGCGGGGGAACAGATACGCAGTATTTT. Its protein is CSVEAPRTSGGTDTQYF.